This T cell receptor (beta chain) was identified in a study of blood T cell repertoires in COVID-19. Across the study: The cDNA or gDNA used as material had been derived from T cells, B-cell-depleted T cells, or PBMCs.

With V trimmed by 4 bases and J by 4 bases, 6 bases remained unmatched. This CDR3 is 15 amino acids long. Per germline, CDR1 MNHEY and CDR2 SVGEGT. Measured with immunoSEQ multiplex PCR; TCRdb has only the in-frame clones, and not every one. Altogether about 230,000 clones are present, 70% to 90% being singletons, with the ten largest covering roughly 11%. Sequenced input: peripheral blood. The sequence was obtained from a man aged 50 or older with COVID-19, enrolled during active disease. The chain couples TRBV6-2 or TRBV6-3 to TRBJ1-2, with TRBD1 matching over 10 bases. CDR3 region: CASSSGQGVGYGYTF. DNA of the CDR3: TGTGCCAGCAGTTCCGGACAGGGGGTTGGCTATGGCTACACCTTC.